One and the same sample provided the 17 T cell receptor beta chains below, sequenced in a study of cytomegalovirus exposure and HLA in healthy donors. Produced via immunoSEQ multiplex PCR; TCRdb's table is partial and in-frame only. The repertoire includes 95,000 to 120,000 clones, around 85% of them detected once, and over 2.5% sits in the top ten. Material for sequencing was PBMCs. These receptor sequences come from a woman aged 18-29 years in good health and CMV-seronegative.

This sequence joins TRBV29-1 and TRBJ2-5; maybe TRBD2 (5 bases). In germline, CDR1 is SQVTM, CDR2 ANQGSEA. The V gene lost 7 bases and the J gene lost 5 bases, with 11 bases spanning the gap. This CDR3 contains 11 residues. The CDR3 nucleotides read TGCAGCGCCCGAGGAGGCGAGACCCAGTACTTC. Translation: CSARGGETQYF. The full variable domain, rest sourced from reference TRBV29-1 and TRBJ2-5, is SAVISQKPSRDICQRGTSLTIQCQVDSQVTMMFWYRQQPGQSLTLIATANQGSEATYESGFVIDKFPISRPNLTFSTLTVSNMSPEDSSIYLCSARGGETQYFGPGTRLLVL.

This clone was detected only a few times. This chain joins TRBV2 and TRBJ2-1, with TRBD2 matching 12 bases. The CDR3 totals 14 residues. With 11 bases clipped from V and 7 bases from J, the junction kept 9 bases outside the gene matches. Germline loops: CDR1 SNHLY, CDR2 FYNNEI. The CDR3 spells CAVRGLAGGNEQFF. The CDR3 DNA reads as TGTGCCGTGCGAGGCCTAGCGGGGGGGAATGAGCAGTTCTTC. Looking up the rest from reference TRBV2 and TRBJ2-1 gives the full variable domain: EPEVTQTPSHQVTQMGQEVILRCVPISNHLYFYWYRQILGQKVEFLVSFYNNEISEKSEIFDDQFSVERPDGSNFTLKIRSTKLEDSAMYFCAVRGLAGGNEQFFGPGTRLTVL.

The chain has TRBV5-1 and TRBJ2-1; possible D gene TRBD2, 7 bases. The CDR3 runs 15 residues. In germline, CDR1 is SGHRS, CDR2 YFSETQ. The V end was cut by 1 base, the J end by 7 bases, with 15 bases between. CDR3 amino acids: CASSLWGGPWNEQFF. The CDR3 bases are TGCGCCAGCAGCTTGTGGGGGGGGCCTTGGAATGAGCAGTTCTTC.

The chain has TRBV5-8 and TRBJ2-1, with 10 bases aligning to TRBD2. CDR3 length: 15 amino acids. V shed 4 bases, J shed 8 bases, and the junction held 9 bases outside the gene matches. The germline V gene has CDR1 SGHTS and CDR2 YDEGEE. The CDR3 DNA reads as TGTGCCAGCAGCCCCACTAGCGGGGCTTGGGATGAGCAGTTCTTC. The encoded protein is CASSPTSGAWDEQFF. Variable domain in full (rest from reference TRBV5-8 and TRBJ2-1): EAGVTQSPTHLIKTRGQQATLRCSPISGHTSVYWYQQALGLGLQFLLWYDEGEERNRGNFPPRFSGRQFPNYSSELNVNALELEDSALYLCASSPTSGAWDEQFFGPGTRLTVL.

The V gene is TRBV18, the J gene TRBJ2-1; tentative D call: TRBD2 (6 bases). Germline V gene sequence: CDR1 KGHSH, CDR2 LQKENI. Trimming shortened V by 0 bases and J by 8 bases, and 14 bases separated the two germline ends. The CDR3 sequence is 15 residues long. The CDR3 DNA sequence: TGTGCCAGCTCACCACCGGCGGGGAGGAGGGATGAGCAGTTCTTC. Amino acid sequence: CASSPPAGRRDEQFF.

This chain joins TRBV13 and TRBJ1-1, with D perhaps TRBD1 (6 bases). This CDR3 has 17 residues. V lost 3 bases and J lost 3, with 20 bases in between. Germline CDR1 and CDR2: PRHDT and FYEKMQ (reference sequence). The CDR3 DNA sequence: TGTGCCAGCAGCTTTTGGACCACAGGGCGGATAGACACTGAAGCTTTCTTT. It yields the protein CASSFWTTGRIDTEAFF.

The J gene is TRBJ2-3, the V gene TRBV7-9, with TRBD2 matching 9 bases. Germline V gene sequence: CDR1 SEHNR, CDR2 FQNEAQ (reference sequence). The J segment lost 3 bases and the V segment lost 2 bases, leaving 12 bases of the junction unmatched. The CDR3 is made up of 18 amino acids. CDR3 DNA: TGTGCCAGCAGCTTATACCGTCAGGCGGGGGGGCGAACAGATACGCAGTATTTT. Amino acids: CASSLYRQAGGRTDTQYF.

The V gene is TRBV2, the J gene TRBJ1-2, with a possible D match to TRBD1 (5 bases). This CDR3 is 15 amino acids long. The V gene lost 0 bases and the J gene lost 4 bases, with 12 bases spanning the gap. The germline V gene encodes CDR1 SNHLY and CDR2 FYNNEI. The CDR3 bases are TGTGCCAGCAGTGAAGCGCGGGGGGTTTTCTATGGCTACACCTTC. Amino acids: CASSEARGVFYGYTF.

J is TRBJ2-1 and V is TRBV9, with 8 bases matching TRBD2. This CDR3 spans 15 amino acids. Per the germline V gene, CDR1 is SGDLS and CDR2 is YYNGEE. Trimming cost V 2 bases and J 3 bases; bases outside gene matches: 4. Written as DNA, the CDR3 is TGTGCCAGCAGCGTCAGCGGGGGATTCTACAATGAGCAGTTCTTC. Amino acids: CASSVSGGFYNEQFF. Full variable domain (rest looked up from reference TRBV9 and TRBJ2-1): DSGVTQTPKHLITATGQRVTLRCSPRSGDLSVYWYQQSLDQGLQFLIQYYNGEERAKGNILERFSAQQFPDLHSELNLSSLELGDSALYFCASSVSGGFYNEQFFGPGTRLTVL.

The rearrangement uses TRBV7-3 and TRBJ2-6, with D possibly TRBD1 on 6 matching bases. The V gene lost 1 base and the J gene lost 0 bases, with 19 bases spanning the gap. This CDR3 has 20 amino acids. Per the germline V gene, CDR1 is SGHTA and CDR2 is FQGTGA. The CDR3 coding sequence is TGTGCCAGCAGCTTAAACTCCCCGACAGGTTCTAGCTCTGGGGCCAACGTCCTGACTTTC. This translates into CASSLNSPTGSSSGANVLTF. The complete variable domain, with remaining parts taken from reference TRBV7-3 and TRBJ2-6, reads GAGVSQTPSNKVTEKGKYVELRCDPISGHTALYWYRQSLGQGPEFLIYFQGTGAADDSGLPNDRFFAVRPEGSVSTLKIQRTERGDSAVYLCASSLNSPTGSSSGANVLTFGAGSRLTVL.

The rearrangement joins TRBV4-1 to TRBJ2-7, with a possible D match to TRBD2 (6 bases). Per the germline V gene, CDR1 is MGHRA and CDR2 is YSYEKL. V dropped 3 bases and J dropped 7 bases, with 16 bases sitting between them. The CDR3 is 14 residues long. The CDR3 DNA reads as TGCGCCAGCAGCCAGATGGGACCCGGGAGAGAGCAGTACTTC. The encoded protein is CASSQMGPGREQYF.

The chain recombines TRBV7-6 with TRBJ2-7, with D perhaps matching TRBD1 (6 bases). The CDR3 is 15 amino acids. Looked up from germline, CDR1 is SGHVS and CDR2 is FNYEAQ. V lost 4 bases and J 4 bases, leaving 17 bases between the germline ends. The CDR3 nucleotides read TGTGCCAGCAGCTCAGGACAGACCACTTTTTACGAGCAGTACTTC. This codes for CASSSGQTTFYEQYF.

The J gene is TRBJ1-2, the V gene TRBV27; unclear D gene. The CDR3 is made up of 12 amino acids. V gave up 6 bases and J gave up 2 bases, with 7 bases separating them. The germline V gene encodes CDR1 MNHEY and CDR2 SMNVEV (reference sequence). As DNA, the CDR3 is TGTGCCAGCAGCGAGGGAAACTATGGCTACACCTTC. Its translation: CASSEGNYGYTF.

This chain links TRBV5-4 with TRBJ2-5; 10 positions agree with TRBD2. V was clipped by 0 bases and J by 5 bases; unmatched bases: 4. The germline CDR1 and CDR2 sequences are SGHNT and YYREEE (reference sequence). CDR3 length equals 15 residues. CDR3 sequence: CASSLASGGGETQYF. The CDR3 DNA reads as TGTGCCAGCAGCTTGGCTAGCGGGGGAGGGGAGACCCAGTACTTC.

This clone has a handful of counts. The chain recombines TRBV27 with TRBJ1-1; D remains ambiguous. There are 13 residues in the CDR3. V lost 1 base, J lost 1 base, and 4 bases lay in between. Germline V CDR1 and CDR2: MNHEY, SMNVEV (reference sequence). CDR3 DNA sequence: TGTGCCAGCAGTTTATTAGAGAACACTGAAGCTTTCTTT. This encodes CASSLLENTEAFF.

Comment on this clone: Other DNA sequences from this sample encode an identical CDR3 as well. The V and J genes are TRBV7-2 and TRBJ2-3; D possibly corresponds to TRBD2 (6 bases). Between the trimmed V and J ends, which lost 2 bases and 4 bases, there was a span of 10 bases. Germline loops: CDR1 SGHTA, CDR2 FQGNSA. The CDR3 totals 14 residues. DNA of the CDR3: TGTGCCAGCAGCTTACGCGGGGCAGCAGATACGCAGTATTTT. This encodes CASSLRGAADTQYF.

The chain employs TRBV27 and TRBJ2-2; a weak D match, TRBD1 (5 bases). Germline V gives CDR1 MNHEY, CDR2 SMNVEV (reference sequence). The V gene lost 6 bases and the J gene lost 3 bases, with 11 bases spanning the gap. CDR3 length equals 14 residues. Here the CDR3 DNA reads TGTGCCAGCAGGGACGACAGTCACACCGGGGAGCTGTTTTTT. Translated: CASRDDSHTGELFF.